The entry that follows covers one TCR beta chain sequence. Antigen unknown. The CDR3 runs to 13 residues. CDR1 MNHEY and CDR2 SVGEGT come from the germline V gene. V lost 6 bases to trimming and J lost 5 bases, with 13 bases between them. The data were obtained in a study of Ad26.COV2.S vaccination and SARS-CoV-2 variants. Study background: The donor was enrolled in the Ad26.COV2.S arm of the COV1001 trial.

Using immunoSEQ multiplex PCR, the repertoire was profiled, and TCRdb retains in-frame clones only, with some absent. The table has 300,000 to 400,000 clones, roughly 91% seen once; the top ten hold roughly 3.1%. Study conclusions and caveats: Considerable breadth of spike-specific CD8+ and CD4+ T cell responses has reportedly been documented following vaccination.

Regarding treatment: some 20 received Ad26.COV2.S at low or high dose, single or two shots; several received placebo; per-sample allocation not given. All samples were drawn on day 63, counting from the first vaccine or placebo injection. The sequence was obtained from a person between 18 and 65 years old who received the Ad26.COV2.S COVID-19 vaccine or a placebo. Sequencing used peripheral blood, obtained in a trial of Ad26.COV2.S vaccine versus placebo. The chain uses TRBV6-2 or TRBV6-3 and TRBJ1-1; D is unresolved. For the CDR3, the DNA is TGTGCCAGCAGCACGAATATAGGGACTGAAGCTTTCTTT. It specifies CASSTNIGTEAFF.